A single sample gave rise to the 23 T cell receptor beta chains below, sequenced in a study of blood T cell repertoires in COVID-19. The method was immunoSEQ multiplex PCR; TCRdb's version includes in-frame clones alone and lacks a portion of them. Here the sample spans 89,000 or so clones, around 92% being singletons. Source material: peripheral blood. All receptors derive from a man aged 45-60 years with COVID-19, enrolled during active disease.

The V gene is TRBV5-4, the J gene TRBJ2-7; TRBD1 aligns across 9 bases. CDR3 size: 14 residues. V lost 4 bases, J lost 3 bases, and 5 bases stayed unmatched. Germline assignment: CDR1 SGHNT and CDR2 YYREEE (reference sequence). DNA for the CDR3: TGTGCCAGCAGCCCGGGACAGGGAAGCTACGAGCAGTACTTC. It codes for CASSPGQGSYEQYF.

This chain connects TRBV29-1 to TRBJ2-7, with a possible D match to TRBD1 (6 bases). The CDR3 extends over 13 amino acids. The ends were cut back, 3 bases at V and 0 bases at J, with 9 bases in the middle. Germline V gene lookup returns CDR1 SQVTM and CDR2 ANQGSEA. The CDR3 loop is CSVDQGPSYEQYF. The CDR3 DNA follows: TGCAGCGTTGACCAGGGGCCCTCCTACGAGCAGTACTTC.

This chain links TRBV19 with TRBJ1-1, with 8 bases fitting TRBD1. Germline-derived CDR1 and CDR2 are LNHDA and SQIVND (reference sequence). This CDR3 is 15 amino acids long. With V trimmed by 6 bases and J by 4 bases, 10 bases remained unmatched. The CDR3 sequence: CASSPWTGTVTEAFF. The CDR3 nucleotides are TGTGCCAGTAGCCCCTGGACAGGGACGGTCACTGAAGCTTTCTTT.

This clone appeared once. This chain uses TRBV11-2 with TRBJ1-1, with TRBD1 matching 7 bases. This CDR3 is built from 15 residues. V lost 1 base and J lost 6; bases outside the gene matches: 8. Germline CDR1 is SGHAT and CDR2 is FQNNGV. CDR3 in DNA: TGTGCCAGCAGCTTAGCGTCTCAGGGGGTGCCTGAAGCTTTCTTT. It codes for CASSLASQGVPEAFF.

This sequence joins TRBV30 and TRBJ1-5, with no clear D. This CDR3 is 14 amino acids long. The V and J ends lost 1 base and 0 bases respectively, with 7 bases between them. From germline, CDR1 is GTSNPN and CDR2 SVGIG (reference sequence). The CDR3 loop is CAWSAGDSNQPQHF. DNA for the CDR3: TGTGCCTGGAGTGCTGGAGATAGCAATCAGCCCCAGCATTTT. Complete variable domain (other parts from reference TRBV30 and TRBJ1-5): SQTIHQWPATLVQPVGSPLSLECTVEGTSNPNLYWYRQAAGRGLQLLFYSVGIGQISSEVPQNLSASRPQDRQFILSSKKLLLSDSGFYLCAWSAGDSNQPQHFGDGTRLSIL.

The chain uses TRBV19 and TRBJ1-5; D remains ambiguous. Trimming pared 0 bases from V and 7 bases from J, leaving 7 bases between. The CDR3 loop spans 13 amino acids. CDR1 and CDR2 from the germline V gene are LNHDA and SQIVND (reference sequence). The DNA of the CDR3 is TGTGCCAGTAGTATAGACGGTTGGCAGCCCCAGCATTTT. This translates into CASSIDGWQPQHF.

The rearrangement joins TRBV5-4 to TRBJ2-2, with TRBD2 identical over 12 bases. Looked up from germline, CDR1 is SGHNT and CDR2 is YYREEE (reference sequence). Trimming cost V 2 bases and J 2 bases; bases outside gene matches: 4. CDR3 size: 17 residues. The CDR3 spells CASSLRTSGVNTGELFF. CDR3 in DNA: TGTGCCAGCAGCTTAAGGACTAGCGGGGTAAACACCGGGGAGCTGTTTTTT.

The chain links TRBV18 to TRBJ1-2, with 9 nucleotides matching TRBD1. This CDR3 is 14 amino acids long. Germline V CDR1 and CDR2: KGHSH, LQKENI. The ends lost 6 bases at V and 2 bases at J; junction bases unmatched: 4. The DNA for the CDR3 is TGTGCCAGCTCCCCCGGGACAGGGAACTATGGCTACACCTTC. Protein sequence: CASSPGTGNYGYTF.

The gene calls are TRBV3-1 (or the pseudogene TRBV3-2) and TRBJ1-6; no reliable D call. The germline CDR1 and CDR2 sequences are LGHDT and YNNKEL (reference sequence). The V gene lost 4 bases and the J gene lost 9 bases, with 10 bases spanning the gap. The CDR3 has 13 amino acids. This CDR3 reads CASSLGSGSPLHF. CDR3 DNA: TGTGCCAGCAGCCTAGGCTCGGGTTCACCCCTCCACTTT.

The chain's CDR3 is CASKRGGVAYEQYF. The CDR3 DNA is TGTGCCAGCAAAAGAGGGGGGGTCGCTTACGAGCAGTACTTC. The chain couples TRBV7-2 to TRBJ2-7; a possible D gene is TRBD2 (7 bases). Trimming took off 7 bases at V and 4 bases at J, with 17 bases between the two ends. Germline values: CDR1 SGHTA, CDR2 FQGNSA. The CDR3 is 14 amino acids.

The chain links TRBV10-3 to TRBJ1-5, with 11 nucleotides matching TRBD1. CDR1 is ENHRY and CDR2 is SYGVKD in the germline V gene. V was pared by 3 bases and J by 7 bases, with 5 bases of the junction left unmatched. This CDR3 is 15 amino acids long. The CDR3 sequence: CAISEGQGAGQPQHF. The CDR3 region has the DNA TGTGCCATCAGTGAAGGACAGGGGGCCGGGCAGCCCCAGCATTTT.

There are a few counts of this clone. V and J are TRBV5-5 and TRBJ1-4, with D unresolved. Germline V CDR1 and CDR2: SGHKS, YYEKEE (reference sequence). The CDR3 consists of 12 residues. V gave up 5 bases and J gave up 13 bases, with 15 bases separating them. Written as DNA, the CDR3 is TGTGCCAGCAGTCGAATTGACACTTTACTGTTTTTT. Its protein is CASSRIDTLLFF.

In DNA form, the CDR3 reads TGCGCCAGCAGCCAAGAGGACAGGGGGGAGACCCAGTACTTC. It yields the protein CASSQEDRGETQYF. This sequence joins TRBV4-1 and TRBJ2-5; TRBD1 agrees at 10 bases. Germline CDR1 and CDR2: MGHRA and YSYEKL. The CDR3 consists of 14 residues. The V segment lost 0 bases and the J segment 5 bases; nucleotides outside the gene matches: 0.

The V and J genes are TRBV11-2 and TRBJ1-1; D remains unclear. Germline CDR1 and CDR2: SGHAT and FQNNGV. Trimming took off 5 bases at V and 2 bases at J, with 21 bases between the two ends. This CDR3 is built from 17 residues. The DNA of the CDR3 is TGTGCCAGCAGCACCTCCGGACTAAAAACCTTTAACACTGAAGCTTTCTTT. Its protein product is CASSTSGLKTFNTEAFF.

DNA of the CDR3: TGTGCCAGCAGCTTAACAACCGGACAGTTTAACTATGGCTACACCTTC. Protein: CASSLTTGQFNYGYTF. The V and J genes are TRBV7-2 and TRBJ1-2; tentative D call: TRBD1 (6 bases). The germline V and J ends were trimmed by 2 bases and 1 base, with 14 bases remaining between them. The CDR3 has 16 residues. Germline CDR1 and CDR2: SGHTA and FQGNSA.

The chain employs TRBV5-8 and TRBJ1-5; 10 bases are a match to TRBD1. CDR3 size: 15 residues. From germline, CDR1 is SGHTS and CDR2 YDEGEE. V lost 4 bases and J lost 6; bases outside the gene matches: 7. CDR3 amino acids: CASSPGQGGSQPQHF. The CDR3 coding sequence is TGTGCCAGCAGCCCCGGACAGGGGGGGAGTCAGCCCCAGCATTTT.

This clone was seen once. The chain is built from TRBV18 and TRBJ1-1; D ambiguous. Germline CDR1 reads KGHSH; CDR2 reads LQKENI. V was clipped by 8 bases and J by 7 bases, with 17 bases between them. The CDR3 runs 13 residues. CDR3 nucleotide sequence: TGTGCCAGCACGGCAACGCGACACGATGAAGCTTTCTTT. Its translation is CASTATRHDEAFF.

The DNA of the CDR3 is TGTGCCAGCAGCTTGGTCCGCGGGGGAGGGTTGGAGACCCAGTACTTC. This gives the protein CASSLVRGGGLETQYF. J is TRBJ2-5 and V is TRBV5-4; TRBD2 matches at 7 bases. The CDR3 is 16 residues long. Germline-derived CDR1 and CDR2 are SGHNT and YYREEE (reference sequence). V was clipped by 0 bases and J by 5 bases; unmatched bases: 10.

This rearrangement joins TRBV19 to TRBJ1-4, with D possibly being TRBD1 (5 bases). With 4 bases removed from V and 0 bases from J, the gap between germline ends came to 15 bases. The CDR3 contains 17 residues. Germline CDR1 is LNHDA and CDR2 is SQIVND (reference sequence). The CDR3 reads CASSRGRRSATNEKLFF. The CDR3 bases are TGTGCCAGTAGTAGGGGCCGTCGCTCTGCAACTAATGAAAAACTGTTTTTT. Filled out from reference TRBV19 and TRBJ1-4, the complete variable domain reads DGGITQSPKYLFRKEGQNVTLSCEQNLNHDAMYWYRQDPGQGLRLIYYSQIVNDFQKGDIAEGYSVSREKKESFPLTVTSAQKNPTAFYLCASSRGRRSATNEKLFFGSGTQLSVL.

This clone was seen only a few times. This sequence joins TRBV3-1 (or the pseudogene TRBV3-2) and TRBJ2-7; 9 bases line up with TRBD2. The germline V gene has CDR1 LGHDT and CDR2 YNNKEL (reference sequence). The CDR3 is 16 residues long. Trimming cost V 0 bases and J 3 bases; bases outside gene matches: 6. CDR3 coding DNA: TGTGCCAGCAGCCAAGATAAAAGCGGGGGGCGCTACGAGCAGTACTTC. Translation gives CASSQDKSGGRYEQYF.

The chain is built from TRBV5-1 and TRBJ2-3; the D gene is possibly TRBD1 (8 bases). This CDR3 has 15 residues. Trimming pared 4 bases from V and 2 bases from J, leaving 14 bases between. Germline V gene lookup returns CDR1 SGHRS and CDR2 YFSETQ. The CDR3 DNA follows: TGCGCCAGCAGCAGCGGGACAGGACACACAGATACGCAGTATTTT. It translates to CASSSGTGHTDTQYF.

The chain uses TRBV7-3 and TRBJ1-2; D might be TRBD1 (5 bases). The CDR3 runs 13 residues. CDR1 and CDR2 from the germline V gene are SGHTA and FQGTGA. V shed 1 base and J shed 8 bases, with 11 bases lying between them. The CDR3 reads CASSLRQGRGYTF. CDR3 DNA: TGTGCCAGCAGCTTAAGGCAGGGCAGAGGCTACACCTTC.

The CDR3 DNA follows: TGCGCCAGCACCCGGGGGGGCCTTAACTATGGCTACACCTTC. This gives the protein CASTRGGLNYGYTF. The J gene is TRBJ1-2, the V gene TRBV5-1; D is possibly TRBD1 (6 bases). This CDR3 is 14 amino acids long. Germline CDR1 and CDR2: SGHRS and YFSETQ. Trimming removed 6 bases from V and 1 base from J, with 13 bases in between.